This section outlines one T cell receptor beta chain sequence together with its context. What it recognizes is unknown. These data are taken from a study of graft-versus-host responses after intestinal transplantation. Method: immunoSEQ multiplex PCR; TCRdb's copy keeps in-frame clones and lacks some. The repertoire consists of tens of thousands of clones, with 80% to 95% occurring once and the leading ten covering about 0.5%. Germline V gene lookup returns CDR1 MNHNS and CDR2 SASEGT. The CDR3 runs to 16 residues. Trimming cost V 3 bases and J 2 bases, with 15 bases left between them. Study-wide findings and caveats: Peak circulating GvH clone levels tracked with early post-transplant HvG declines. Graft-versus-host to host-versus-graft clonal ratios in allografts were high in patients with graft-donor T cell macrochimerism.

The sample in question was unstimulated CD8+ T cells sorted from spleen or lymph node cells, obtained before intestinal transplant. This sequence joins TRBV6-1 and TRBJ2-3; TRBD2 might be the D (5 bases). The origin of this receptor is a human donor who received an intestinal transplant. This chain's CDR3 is CASSEYVGASTDTQYF. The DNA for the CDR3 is TGTGCCAGCAGTGAGTATGTGGGAGCTTCCACAGATACGCAGTATTTT.